This T cell receptor beta chain derives from a study of T-cell memory formation after mild COVID-19. This clonotype was counted only a few times. CDR1 is LGHNA and CDR2 is YSLEER in the germline V gene. With 2 bases removed from V and 1 base from J, the gap between germline ends came to 8 bases. The CDR3 covers 15 residues. TCRdb analysed the 5' RACE reads with MiXCR anew, one entry per CDR3 protein. The sample has some 340,000 distinct CDR3 sequences, roughly 13% seen once; the top ten hold over 20%. Sequencing was carried out using PBMCs or a T cell subset sorted from them (not recorded which). The receptor was isolated from a man younger than 35 who had mild COVID-19 (a few samples of this study predate the infection). Cell type and time point are not known. This sequence joins TRBV4-3 and TRBJ2-2, with a weak D call TRBD1 (6 bases). CDR3 sequence (DNA): TGCGCCAGCAGCCAACTGACAGGGAACACCGGGGAGCTGTTTTTT. Residues: CASSQLTGNTGELFF.